Below, 8 T cell receptor beta chains from the same sample are listed, as sequenced in a study of graft-versus-host responses after intestinal transplantation. No antigen has been identified for these receptors. Assay: immunoSEQ multiplex PCR; the TCRdb copy retains only in-frame clones and omits some. The profile shows about 86,000 clones, 88% of them singletons. Here the sequenced sample was unstimulated CD4+ T cells sorted from spleen or lymph node cells, taken before transplant. The receptors stem from a human donor who was the organ donor for an intestinal transplant.

This sequence joins TRBV9 and TRBJ2-7, with D maybe TRBD2 (6 bases). V lost 4 bases and J lost 0, with 11 bases in between. Germline V gene sequence: CDR1 SGDLS, CDR2 YYNGEE. The CDR3 runs 14 residues. In DNA, the CDR3 is TGTGCCAGCAGCCCAACCGGGGGCTCCTACGAGCAGTACTTC. Its protein is CASSPTGGSYEQYF.

This chain connects TRBV6-5 to TRBJ1-2; no reliable D call. The CDR3 spans 14 residues. With 3 bases removed from V and 5 bases from J, the gap between germline ends came to 13 bases. Germline V gene data show CDR1 as MNHEY and CDR2 as SVGAGI. The CDR3 sequence is CASSYEGIGYGYTF. CDR3 nucleotide sequence: TGTGCCAGCAGTTATGAAGGAATCGGGTATGGCTACACCTTC.

The chain has TRBV7-6 and TRBJ2-2, with 12 positions matching TRBD2. After removal of 5 bases from V and 2 bases from J, the junction contained 9 bases not matched to a gene. Germline V CDR1 and CDR2: SGHVS, FNYEAQ. The CDR3 loop spans 18 amino acids. In DNA, the CDR3 is TGTGCCAGCAGCAGTTTAGGACTAGCGGGACTAAACACCGGGGAGCTGTTTTTT. It is translated as CASSSLGLAGLNTGELFF.

This clone occurred a few times. The gene calls are TRBV6-1 and TRBJ2-7, with D maybe TRBD1 (6 bases). This CDR3 is 14 amino acids long. The V and J ends lost 5 bases and 3 bases respectively, with 14 bases between them. Germline CDR1 MNHNS, CDR2 SASEGT. CDR3 in DNA: TGTGCCAGCAGTACCGACAGGCGGCACTACGAGCAGTACTTC. Translation gives CASSTDRRHYEQYF.

The V gene is TRBV6-1, the J gene TRBJ1-1; D possibly corresponds to TRBD1 (5 bases). Germline CDR1 reads MNHNS; CDR2 reads SASEGT. The V gene lost 5 bases and the J gene lost 5 bases, with 18 bases spanning the gap. This CDR3 comprises 15 residues. The CDR3 is CASSFTGPSGTEAFF. Written as DNA, the CDR3 is TGTGCCAGCAGTTTTACGGGACCCAGCGGGACTGAAGCTTTCTTT.

This rearrangement joins TRBV18 to TRBJ1-1; D ambiguous. From germline, CDR1 is KGHSH and CDR2 LQKENI. V shed 0 bases and J shed 0 bases, with 5 bases lying between them. There are 14 residues in the CDR3. The CDR3 reads CASSPPGVNTEAFF. The CDR3, as DNA: TGTGCCAGCTCACCACCCGGAGTGAACACTGAAGCTTTCTTT.

The genes are TRBV27 and TRBJ2-7; D unclear. CDR1 and CDR2 from the germline V gene are MNHEY and SMNVEV (reference sequence). CDR3 length: 13 amino acids. Trimming removed 0 bases at V and 5 bases at J, with 8 bases between. The CDR3 DNA follows: TGTGCCAGCAGTTTATCCCAAGAGGACGAGCAGTACTTC. Protein: CASSLSQEDEQYF.

The gene calls are TRBV19 and TRBJ2-7, with 9 bases fitting TRBD1. Per the germline V gene, CDR1 is LNHDA and CDR2 is SQIVND (reference sequence). The CDR3 spans 15 residues. The J segment lost 3 bases and the V segment lost 6 bases, leaving 9 bases of the junction unmatched. The CDR3 sequence is CASSTGTGYIYEQYF. The DNA for the CDR3 is TGTGCCAGTAGCACCGGGACAGGGTATATCTACGAGCAGTACTTC. The whole variable domain, remainder taken from reference TRBV19 and TRBJ2-7, is DGGITQSPKYLFRKEGQNVTLSCEQNLNHDAMYWYRQDPGQGLRLIYYSQIVNDFQKGDIAEGYSVSREKKESFPLTVTSAQKNPTAFYLCASSTGTGYIYEQYFGPGTRLTVT.